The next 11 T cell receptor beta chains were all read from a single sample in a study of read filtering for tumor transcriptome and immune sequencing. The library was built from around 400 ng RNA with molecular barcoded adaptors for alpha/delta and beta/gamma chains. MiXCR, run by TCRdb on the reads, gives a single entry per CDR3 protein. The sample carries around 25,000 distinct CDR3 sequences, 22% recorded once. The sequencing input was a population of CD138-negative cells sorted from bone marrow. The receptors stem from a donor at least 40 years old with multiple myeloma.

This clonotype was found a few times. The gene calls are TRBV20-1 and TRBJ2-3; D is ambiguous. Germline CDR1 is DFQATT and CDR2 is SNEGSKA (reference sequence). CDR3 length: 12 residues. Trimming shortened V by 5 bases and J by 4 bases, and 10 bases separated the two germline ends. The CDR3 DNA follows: TGCAGTGCTGAGATTGCCCCAGATACGCAGTATTTT. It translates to CSAEIAPDTQYF.

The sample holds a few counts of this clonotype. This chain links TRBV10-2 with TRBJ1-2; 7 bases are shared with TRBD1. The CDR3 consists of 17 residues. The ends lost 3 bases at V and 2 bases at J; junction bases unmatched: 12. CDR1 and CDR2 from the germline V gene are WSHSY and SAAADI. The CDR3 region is CASSDTEFSQGNYGYTF. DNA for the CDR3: TGCGCCAGCAGTGACACAGAATTCTCACAGGGGAACTATGGCTACACCTTC.

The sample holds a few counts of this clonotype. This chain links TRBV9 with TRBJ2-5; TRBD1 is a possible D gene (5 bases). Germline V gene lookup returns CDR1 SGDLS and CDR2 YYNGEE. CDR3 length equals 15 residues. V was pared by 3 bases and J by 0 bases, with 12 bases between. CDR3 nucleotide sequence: TGTGCCAGCAGCGAGGGGATAACTAACCAAGAGACCCAGTACTTC. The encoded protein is CASSEGITNQETQYF.

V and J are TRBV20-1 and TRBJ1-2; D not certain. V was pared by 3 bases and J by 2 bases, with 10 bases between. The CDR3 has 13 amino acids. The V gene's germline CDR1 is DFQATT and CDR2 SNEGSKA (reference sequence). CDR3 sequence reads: CSARDSGNYGYTF. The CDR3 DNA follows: TGCAGTGCTAGGGATTCGGGGAACTATGGCTACACCTTC.

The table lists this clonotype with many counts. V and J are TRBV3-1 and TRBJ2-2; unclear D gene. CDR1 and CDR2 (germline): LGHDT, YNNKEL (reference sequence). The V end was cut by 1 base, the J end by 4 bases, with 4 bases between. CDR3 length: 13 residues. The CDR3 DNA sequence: TGTGCCAGCAGCCAAGTTGGCACCGGGGAGCTGTTTTTT. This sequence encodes CASSQVGTGELFF.

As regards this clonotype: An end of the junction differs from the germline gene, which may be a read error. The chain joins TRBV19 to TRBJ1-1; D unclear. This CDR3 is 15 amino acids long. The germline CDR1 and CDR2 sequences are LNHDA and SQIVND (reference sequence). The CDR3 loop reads CASTSPGSPNTEASF. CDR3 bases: TGTGCCAGTACCTCCCCGGGCAGCCCGAACACTGAAGCTTCCTTT.

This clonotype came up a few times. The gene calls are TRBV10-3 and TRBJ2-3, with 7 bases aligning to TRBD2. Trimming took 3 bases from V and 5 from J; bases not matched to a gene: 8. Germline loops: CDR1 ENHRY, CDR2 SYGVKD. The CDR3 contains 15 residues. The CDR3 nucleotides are TGTGCCATCAGTGAAGGGAGGGACCGCGGAGATACGCAGTATTTT. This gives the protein CAISEGRDRGDTQYF.

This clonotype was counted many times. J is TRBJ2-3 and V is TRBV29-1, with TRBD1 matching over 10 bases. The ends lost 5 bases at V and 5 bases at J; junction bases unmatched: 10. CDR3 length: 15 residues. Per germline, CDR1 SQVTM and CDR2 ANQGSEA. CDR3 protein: CSVRRDGTGEDTQYF. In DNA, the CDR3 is TGCAGCGTTAGACGAGACGGGACAGGGGAAGATACGCAGTATTTT.

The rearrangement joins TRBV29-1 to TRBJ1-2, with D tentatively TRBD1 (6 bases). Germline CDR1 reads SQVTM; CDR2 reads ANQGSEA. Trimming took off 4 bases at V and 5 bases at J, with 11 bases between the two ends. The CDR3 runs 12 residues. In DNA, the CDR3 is TGCAGCGTTGTGAGGGGGGCTTATGGCTACACCTTC. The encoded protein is CSVVRGAYGYTF.

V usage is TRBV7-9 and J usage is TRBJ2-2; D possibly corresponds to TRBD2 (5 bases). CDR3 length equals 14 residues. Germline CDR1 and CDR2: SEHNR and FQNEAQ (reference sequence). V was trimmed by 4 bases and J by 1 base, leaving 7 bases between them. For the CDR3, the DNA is TGTGCCAGCAGCTCACTAGGGAACACCGGGGAGCTGTTTTTT. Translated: CASSSLGNTGELFF.

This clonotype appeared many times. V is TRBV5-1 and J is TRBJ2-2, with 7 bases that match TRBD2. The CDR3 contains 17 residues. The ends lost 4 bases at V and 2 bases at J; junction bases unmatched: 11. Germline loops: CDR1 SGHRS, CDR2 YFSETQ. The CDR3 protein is CASSTGVSGVNTGELFF. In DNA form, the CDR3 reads TGCGCCAGCAGCACGGGGGTCAGCGGGGTTAACACCGGGGAGCTGTTTTTT.